This TCR beta chain was sequenced during a study of control samples from healthy donors and cancer patients. This table comes from immunoSEQ multiplex PCR, and its TCRdb copy is limited to in-frame clones, with some not included. This table has roughly 130,000 clones, 90% to 95% appearing once. With 5 bases removed from V and 0 bases from J, the gap between germline ends came to 14 bases. Germline loops: CDR1 SGHVS, CDR2 FQNEAQ. CDR3 length: 15 amino acids. The sequenced sample was PBMCs. The V gene is TRBV7-8, the J gene TRBJ2-7; D may be TRBD1 (6 bases). The TCR originated in a man in his fifties with head and neck cancer. The DNA for the CDR3 is TGTGCCAGCAGCCGAGACAGGAGGAGCTCCTACGAGCAGTACTTC. Protein product: CASSRDRRSSYEQYF.